This T cell receptor beta chain is from a study of blood T cell repertoires in COVID-19. Original processing notes: For nucleated cells, counts were estimated from reference gene primer amplification. The repertoire was sequenced with immunoSEQ multiplex PCR; TCRdb's copy has only in-frame clones and lacks some. D and trimming were read from the DNA, whereas the V and J calls and clone size are those reported in that table. The sample includes 150,000 to 200,000 clones, approximately 90% of them seen just once. This clone has more than one count but fewer than ten. J lost 2 bases, V lost 3 bases, and 1 base had no gene match. Germline V gene lookup returns CDR1 KGHSH and CDR2 LQKENI. The CDR3 spans 15 residues.

The sample taken for sequencing was peripheral blood. The clonotype originates from a man aged 30-40 years with COVID-19, enrolled during active disease. This sequence joins TRBV18 and TRBJ2-1; TRBD2 matches 10 bases. The CDR3, as DNA: TGTGCCAGCTCACCTACTAGCGGGGCCTACAATGAGCAGTTCTTC. Translated: CASSPTSGAYNEQFF.